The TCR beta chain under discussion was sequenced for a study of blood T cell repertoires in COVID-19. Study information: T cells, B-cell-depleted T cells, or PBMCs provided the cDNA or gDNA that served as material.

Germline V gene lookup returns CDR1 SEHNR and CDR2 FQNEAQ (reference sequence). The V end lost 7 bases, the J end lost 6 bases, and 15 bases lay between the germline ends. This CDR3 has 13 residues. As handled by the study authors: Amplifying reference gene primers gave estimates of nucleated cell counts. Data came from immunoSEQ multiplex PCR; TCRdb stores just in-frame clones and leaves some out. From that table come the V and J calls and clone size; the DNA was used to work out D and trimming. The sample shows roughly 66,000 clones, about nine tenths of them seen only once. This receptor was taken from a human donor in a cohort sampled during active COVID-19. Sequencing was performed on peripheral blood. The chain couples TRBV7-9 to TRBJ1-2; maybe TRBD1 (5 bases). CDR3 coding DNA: TGTGCCAGCAACATGCAGGGATCCGATGGCTACACCTTC. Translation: CASNMQGSDGYTF. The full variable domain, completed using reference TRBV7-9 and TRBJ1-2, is DTGVSQNPRHKITKRGQNVTFRCDPISEHNRLYWYRQTLGQGPEFLTYFQNEAQLEKSRLLSDRFSAERPKGSFSTLEIQRTEQGDSAMYLCASNMQGSDGYTFGSGTRLTVV.